This entry concerns a single T cell receptor (beta chain). The data derive from a study of OX40 agonist ivuxolimab in advanced cancers. Researchers took blood at baseline, on cycle 4 day 1, and on cycle 7 day 1. TCRdb's copy holds only in-frame clones and misses some; the assay was immunoSEQ multiplex PCR. The sample holds tens of thousands of clones; approximately 80% are singletons and the top ten take 2.5% to 3%. The input for sequencing was CD4+ or CD8+ T cells sorted from blood, taken in a trial of the OX40 agonist ivuxolimab. The receptor's source is an adult with an advanced solid tumor such as melanoma, head and neck, liver or kidney cancer.

CDR3 sequence: CASSLGTDTQYF. CDR3 nucleotide sequence: TGTGCCAGCAGTCTGGGCACAGATACGCAGTATTTT. The chain uses TRBV2 and TRBJ2-3, with unresolved D. V lost 5 bases, J lost 1 base, and 4 bases lay in between. CDR1 is SNHLY, CDR2 FYNNEI, per germline. The CDR3 loop spans 12 amino acids.